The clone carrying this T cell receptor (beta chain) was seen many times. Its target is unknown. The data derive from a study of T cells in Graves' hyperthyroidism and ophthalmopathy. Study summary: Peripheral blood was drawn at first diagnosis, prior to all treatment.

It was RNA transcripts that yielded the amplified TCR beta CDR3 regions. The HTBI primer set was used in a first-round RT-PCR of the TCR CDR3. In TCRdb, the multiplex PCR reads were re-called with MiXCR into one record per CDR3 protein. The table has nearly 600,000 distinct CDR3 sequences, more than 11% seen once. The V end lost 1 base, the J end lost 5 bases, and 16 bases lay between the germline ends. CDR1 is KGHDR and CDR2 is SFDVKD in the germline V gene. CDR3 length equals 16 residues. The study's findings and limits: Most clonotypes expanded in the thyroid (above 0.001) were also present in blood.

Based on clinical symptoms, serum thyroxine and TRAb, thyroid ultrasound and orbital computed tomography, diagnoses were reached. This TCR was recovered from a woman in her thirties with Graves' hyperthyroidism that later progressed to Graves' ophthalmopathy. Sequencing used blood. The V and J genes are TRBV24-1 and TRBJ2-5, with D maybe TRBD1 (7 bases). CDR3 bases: TGTGCCACCAGTGATTTCGGGTGGGCAGGGGGGGAGACCCAGTACTTC. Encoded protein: CATSDFGWAGGETQYF.